This record covers a single T cell receptor beta chain. This record comes from a study of blood T cell repertoires in COVID-19. Trimming cost V 5 bases and J 5 bases, with 13 bases left between them. Per germline, CDR1 LGHDT and CDR2 YNNKEL (reference sequence). This CDR3 has 14 amino acids. Methods used by the authors: The assay estimated nucleated cells by amplifying reference gene primers. Using immunoSEQ multiplex PCR, the repertoire was profiled, and TCRdb retains in-frame clones only, with some absent. V and J calls and clone size are copied from that table; D and trimming were computed from the DNA. The sample lists 150,000 to 200,000 clones; just under 95% were seen once.

The chain employs TRBV3-1 (or the pseudogene TRBV3-2) and TRBJ1-5, with D possibly being TRBD1 (6 bases). The sequenced material came from peripheral blood. The TCR was taken from a woman aged 45-65 years with acute or convalescent COVID-19. The DNA of the CDR3 is TGTGCCAGCAGCTCCGGGACAAATTATCAGCCCCAGCATTTT. As protein: CASSSGTNYQPQHF.